This TCR beta chain was obtained from a study of tumor and adjacent non-tumor tissue in lung cancer. Across the study: Samples averaged approximately 3.9 million productive TCRbeta reads each.

The template was RNA from unsorted bulk tissue. CDR1 is SGHNT, CDR2 YYREEE, per germline (reference sequence). This CDR3 has 15 amino acids. V dropped 9 bases and J dropped 5; count of bases not matched to a gene: 15. TCRbeta libraries were built with three rounds of nested PCR, modified from ARM-PCR. TCRdb passed the multiplex PCR reads through MiXCR, listing each CDR3 protein once. The repertoire includes tens of thousands of distinct CDR3 sequences, roughly 73% of them detected once, and roughly 12% sits in the top ten. The sample taken for sequencing was lung tumor tissue. This receptor was obtained from a woman aged 50 to 65 with non-small cell lung cancer. V and J are TRBV5-4 and TRBJ2-5; 8 bases align to TRBD2. CDR3 sequence: CANSPGGASAETQYF. The DNA of the CDR3 is TGTGCCAATAGCCCGGGGGGGGCTAGCGCTGAGACCCAGTACTTC.